This T cell receptor (beta chain) came from a study of blood T cell repertoires in COVID-19. The ends were cut back, 3 bases at V and 3 bases at J, with 14 bases in the middle. The CDR3 consists of 16 residues. Germline V gives CDR1 MNHEY, CDR2 SMNVEV (reference sequence). Using immunoSEQ multiplex PCR, the repertoire was profiled, and TCRdb retains in-frame clones only, with some absent. Of 130,000 to 150,000 clones in the sample, roughly 79% were seen once. In this sample, this clone turned up a few times. The receptor comes from a human donor in a cohort sampled during active COVID-19. Source material: peripheral blood. The chain links TRBV27 to TRBJ1-4, with a tentative D call TRBD1 (5 bases). Here the CDR3 DNA reads TGTGCCAGCAGTTTTCAGGGTATAGTGTCTAATGAAAAACTGTTTTTT. Translating it yields CASSFQGIVSNEKLFF. Looking up the rest from reference TRBV27 and TRBJ1-4 gives the full variable domain: EAQVTQNPRYLITVTGKKLTVTCSQNMNHEYMSWYRQDPGLGLRQIYYSMNVEVTDKGDVPEGYKVSRKEKRNFPLILESPSPNQTSLYFCASSFQGIVSNEKLFFGSGTQLSVL.